This T cell receptor (beta chain) originates from a study of OX40 agonist ivuxolimab in advanced cancers. Overall study findings and caveats: Some nonresponders additionally presented with little normalized T-cell clonal expansion.

Germline lookup yields CDR1 SGDLS and CDR2 YYNGEE. With V trimmed by 2 bases and J by 3 bases, 3 bases remained unmatched. This CDR3 is built from 15 residues. Details on this clone: The antigen remains undetermined.

Some clones are missing from TCRdb's copy, which holds only in-frame ones; the method was immunoSEQ multiplex PCR. Of some 40,000 clones listed, more than 70% are singletons. This chain links TRBV9 with TRBJ2-1; TRBD2 matches 9 bases. This sequence was found in an adult with an advanced solid tumor such as melanoma, head and neck, liver or kidney cancer. Sequenced here: CD4+ or CD8+ T cells sorted from blood, sampled in a trial of the OX40 agonist ivuxolimab. DNA for the CDR3: TGTGCCAGCAGCGTGGGTAGCGGGAGCTACAATGAGCAGTTCTTC. It translates to CASSVGSGSYNEQFF.